The 8 T cell receptor beta chains below come from one sample, sequenced in a study of T cells after yellow fever vaccination. Via MiXCR, TCRdb re-called the 5' RACE reads, giving one row per CDR3 protein. The profile covers roughly 120,000 distinct CDR3 sequences, with more than 6% appearing a single time and roughly 2.5% taken by the ten largest. The sample was CD4+ T cells sorted from PBMCs, taken more than 8 days after the first yellow fever vaccination. These receptors originate from a man aged 18 to 30 who received the YFV17D yellow fever vaccine.

Regarding this clonotype: This may come from a read error, since a much larger clone is one base off. The chain has TRBV2 and TRBJ2-5; D is unresolved. From germline, CDR1 is SNHLY and CDR2 FYNNEI. V was shortened by 7 bases and J by 5 bases, with 17 bases between the two germline ends. This CDR3 is 14 amino acids long. CDR3 DNA: TGTGCCAGCATTCGACGGGCCCTGGGGGAGACCCAGTACTTC. It yields the protein CASIRRALGETQYF.

This sequence joins TRBV6-5 and TRBJ2-7; TRBD2 agrees at 13 bases. The J segment lost 4 bases and the V segment lost 6 bases, leaving 6 bases of the junction unmatched. The CDR3 has 15 amino acids. Germline-derived CDR1 and CDR2 are MNHEY and SVGAGI. The CDR3 spells CASRQGLAGVYEQYF. The CDR3 coding sequence is TGTGCCAGCAGACAAGGACTAGCGGGGGTGTACGAGCAGTACTTC.

This clonotype appeared many times. The chain is built from TRBV7-2 and TRBJ1-5; D call uncertain. V lost 5 bases, J lost 4 bases, and 12 bases lay in between. Germline V gene data show CDR1 as SGHTA and CDR2 as FQGNSA. The CDR3 runs to 14 residues. In DNA, the CDR3 is TGTGCCAGCAGCCCGGACGGAACAAATCAGCCCCAGCATTTT. Translating it yields CASSPDGTNQPQHF.

By proportion, this clonotype is medium-sized (0.01 to 0.1%). J is TRBJ2-6 and V is TRBV5-1; no definite D call. The V gene lost 1 base and the J gene lost 1 base, with 3 bases spanning the gap. CDR1 and CDR2 from the germline V gene are SGHRS and YFSETQ. The CDR3 consists of 14 residues. CDR3 nucleotides: TGCGCCAGCAGCTTGTGGTCTGGGGCCAACGTCCTGACTTTC. This translates into CASSLWSGANVLTF. Drawing the rest from reference TRBV5-1 and TRBJ2-6, the complete variable domain is KAGVTQTPRYLIKTRGQQVTLSCSPISGHRSVSWYQQTPGQGLQFLFEYFSETQRNKGNFPGRFSGRQFSNSRSEMNVSTLELGDSALYLCASSLWSGANVLTFGAGSRLTVL.

This clonotype was counted many times. The rearrangement links TRBV27 to TRBJ1-1; D not resolved. The CDR3 has 14 amino acids. V was pared by 5 bases and J by 2 bases, with 12 bases between. Germline-derived CDR1 and CDR2 are MNHEY and SMNVEV (reference sequence). In DNA, the CDR3 is TGTGCCAGCAGTCCCCGGGCAGTCAACACTGAAGCTTTCTTT. Residues: CASSPRAVNTEAFF.

This clonotype was recorded at least ten times. The chain is built from TRBV28 and TRBJ1-1; 9 nucleotides line up with TRBD1. The length of the CDR3 is 16 residues. Germline CDR1 MDHEN, CDR2 SYDVKM. Trimming removed 6 bases from V and 0 bases from J; junction bases left unmatched: 8. This CDR3 reads CASSRGTGWLNTEAFF. CDR3 bases: TGTGCCAGCAGCCGCGGGACAGGGTGGTTGAACACTGAAGCTTTCTTT.

This clonotype came up many times. This chain joins TRBV20-1 and TRBJ2-5; D not resolved. V gave up 3 bases and J gave up 4 bases, with 12 bases separating them. Germline V gene data show CDR1 as DFQATT and CDR2 as SNEGSKA (reference sequence). The CDR3 covers 13 residues. CDR3 sequence: CSASPLARETQYF. In DNA, the CDR3 is TGCAGTGCTAGTCCGTTGGCTAGAGAGACCCAGTACTTC.

This clonotype was observed many times. The chain carries TRBV12-3 or TRBV12-4 and TRBJ2-1; 10 nucleotides agree with TRBD2. V was clipped by 7 bases and J by 6 bases; unmatched bases: 9. This CDR3 contains 15 residues. The CDR3 region is CASIFELAGFNEQFF. The CDR3 nucleotides read TGTGCCAGCATCTTCGAACTAGCGGGGTTCAATGAGCAGTTCTTC.